This T cell receptor beta chain was documented in a study of vaccination and CD4 T cells after COVID-19. Sequenced with the Oncomine TCR Beta short-read assay was DNA taken from cultured CD4+ T cells. A single record per CDR3 protein comes from TCRdb applying MiXCR to the PCR reads. The repertoire holds under 6,500 distinct CDR3 sequences, with 30% to 40% as singletons. Remarks on this clonotype: Its target is unknown.

Noted treatment: roughly 10-day PBMC culture with coronavirus spike peptide pools or control peptides (ViraFEST assay). During the years 2011-2018, before the COVID-19 pandemic, the unexposed donor's CD4+ T cells were collected. CDR3 length equals 11 residues. Trimming removed 2 bases at V and 8 bases at J, with 6 bases between. The clonotype originates from a human donor in good health. The source material was CD4+ T cells from blood, cultured in vitro. The genes are TRBV12-3 or TRBV12-4 and TRBJ1-1; the D gene is possibly TRBD1 (5 bases). CDR3 DNA: TGTGCCAGCAGTTTACAGGGAGAAGCTTTCTTT. Its protein is CASSLQGEAFF.